These 7 T cell receptor beta chains were sequenced from one sample in a study of T cell responses to AZD1222 COVID-19 vaccine. Clones were sequenced by immunoSEQ multiplex PCR, and TCRdb holds only the in-frame ones, with some missing. This sample has 110,000 or so clones, with 80% to 90% found just once. Material: peripheral blood, obtained 28 days after the second AZD1222 dose. The receptors here all came from an adult who received the AZD1222 COVID-19 vaccine.

CDR3 in DNA: TGTGCCAGCATATTCACTGGTGGCTACACCTTC. Translating it yields CASIFTGGYTF. The V gene is TRBV5-7, the J gene TRBJ1-2, with D unclear. TRBV5-7 is recorded as an ORF, its role being uncertain. The germline V and J ends were trimmed by 6 bases and 7 bases, with 10 bases remaining between them. The length of the CDR3 is 11 residues.

The rearrangement uses TRBV30 and TRBJ1-5, with 10 bases that match TRBD1. V lost 1 base to trimming and J lost 5 bases; unmatched junction nucleotides: 2. Per the germline V gene, CDR1 is GTSNPN and CDR2 is SVGIG (reference sequence). The CDR3 extends over 14 amino acids. This CDR3 reads CAWSGDRGYQPQHF. CDR3 DNA sequence: TGTGCCTGGAGTGGGGACAGGGGTTATCAGCCCCAGCATTTT.

The chain joins TRBV28 to TRBJ1-3, with no clear D. The V gene's germline CDR1 is MDHEN and CDR2 SYDVKM. The CDR3 is 15 amino acids. Trimming stripped 4 bases from V and 0 bases from J, with 10 bases between. The CDR3 DNA follows: TGTGCCAGCAGTTCACAGCGATTCTCTGGAAACACCATATATTTT. This gives the protein CASSSQRFSGNTIYF.

The chain combines TRBV24-1 with TRBJ2-2, with D hard to call. Germline assignment: CDR1 KGHDR and CDR2 SFDVKD. This CDR3 region has 16 residues. V was trimmed by 2 bases and J by 2 bases, leaving 11 bases between them. CDR3: CATSDSRTDNTGELFF. The CDR3 DNA is TGTGCCACCAGTGATTCCCGGACGGATAACACCGGGGAGCTGTTTTTT.

This chain uses TRBV23-1 with TRBJ2-7; D is possibly TRBD2 (5 bases). TRBV23-1 is designated an ORF whose function remains uncertain. V lost 7 bases, J lost 6 bases, and 16 bases lay in between. The CDR3 has 13 amino acids. The CDR3 loop is CASTYGVSGEQYF. The CDR3 DNA reads TGCGCCAGCACCTACGGGGTCTCGGGCGAGCAGTACTTC.

The chain couples TRBV6-5 to TRBJ1-1; the D gene is possibly TRBD1 (5 bases). The CDR3 has 11 amino acids. Germline V lookup: CDR1 MNHEY, CDR2 SVGAGI. Trimming pared 4 bases from V and 9 bases from J, leaving 9 bases between. In DNA form, the CDR3 reads TGTGCCAGCAGTTTCGGGACGAAAGCTTTCTTT. Its protein product is CASSFGTKAFF.

The rearrangement uses TRBV5-6 and TRBJ2-2, with 14 nucleotides matching TRBD2. This CDR3 contains 19 residues. Germline CDR1 and CDR2: SGHDT and YYEEEE. The junction had 17 bases not matched to a gene; V was cut back by 4 bases and J by 9 bases. CDR3 bases: TGTGCCAGCAGCCTGACACGACTAGCGGGGGGGCGCGGGTCCCGGGAGCTGTTTTTT. It encodes CASSLTRLAGGRGSRELFF.